The table lists the clone carrying this TCR beta chain with many counts. Its target is unknown. The entry originates in a study of cytomegalovirus exposure and HLA in healthy donors. Study outcomes and limitations: High sensitivity and specificity were reportedly achieved when the classifier diagnosed cytomegalovirus status. Most sequenced TCRs were rare (though some public TCRs occurred in many donors).

This CDR3 has 11 amino acids. Trimming left V 3 bases short and J 5 bases short, with 4 bases between. Germline V gene lookup returns CDR1 SGHTA and CDR2 FQGNSA. Profiling relied on immunoSEQ multiplex PCR, and the TCRdb table lists in-frame clones only, not all of them. This sample has about 200,000 clones, with roughly 81% found just once. Among the 110 or so subjects of the validation cohort, separate from the approximately 660-subject first cohort, were the donors. The chain recombines TRBV7-2 with TRBJ2-5; no firm D call. The sample consisted of PBMCs. This TCR was sampled from a woman aged 25 to 39 in good health and CMV-seronegative. The CDR3 loop is CASSFLETQYF. The CDR3, as DNA: TGTGCCAGCAGCTTCCTTGAGACCCAGTACTTC.